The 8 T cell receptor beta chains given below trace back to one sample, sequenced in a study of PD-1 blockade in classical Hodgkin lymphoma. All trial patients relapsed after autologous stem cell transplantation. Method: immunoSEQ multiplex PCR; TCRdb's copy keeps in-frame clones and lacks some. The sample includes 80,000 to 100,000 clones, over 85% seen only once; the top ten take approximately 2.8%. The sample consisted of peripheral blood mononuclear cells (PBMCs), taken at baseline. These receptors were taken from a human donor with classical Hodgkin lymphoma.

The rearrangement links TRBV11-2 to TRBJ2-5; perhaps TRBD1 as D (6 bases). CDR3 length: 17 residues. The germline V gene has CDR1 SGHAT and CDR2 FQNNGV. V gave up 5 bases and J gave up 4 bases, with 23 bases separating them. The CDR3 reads CASSRSAMAVRGETQYF. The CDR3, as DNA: TGTGCCAGCAGCCGATCCGCTATGGCGGTCAGGGGAGAGACCCAGTACTTC.

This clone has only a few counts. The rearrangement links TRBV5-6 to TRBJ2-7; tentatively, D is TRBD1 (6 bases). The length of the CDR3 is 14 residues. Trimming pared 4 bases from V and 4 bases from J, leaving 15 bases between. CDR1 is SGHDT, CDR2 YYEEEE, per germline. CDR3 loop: CASSRDISPYEQYF. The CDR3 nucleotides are TGTGCCAGCAGCCGGGACATTTCCCCGTACGAGCAGTACTTC.

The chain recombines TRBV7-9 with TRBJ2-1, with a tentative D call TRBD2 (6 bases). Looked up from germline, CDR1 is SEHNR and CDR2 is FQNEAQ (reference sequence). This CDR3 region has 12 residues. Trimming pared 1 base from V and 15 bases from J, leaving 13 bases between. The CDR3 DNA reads TGTGCCAGCAGCTTAGGCGGGGATGCCCCGTTCTTC. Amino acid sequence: CASSLGGDAPFF. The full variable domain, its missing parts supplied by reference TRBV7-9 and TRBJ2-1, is DTGVSQNPRHKITKRGQNVTFRCDPISEHNRLYWYRQTLGQGPEFLTYFQNEAQLEKSRLLSDRFSAERPKGSFSTLEIQRTEQGDSAMYLCASSLGGDAPFFGPGTRLTVL.

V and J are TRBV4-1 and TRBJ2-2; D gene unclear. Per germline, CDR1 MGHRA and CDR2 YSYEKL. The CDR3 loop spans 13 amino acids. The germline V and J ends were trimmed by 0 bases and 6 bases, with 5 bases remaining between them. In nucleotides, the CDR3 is TGCGCCAGCAGCCAAGATGGGGCCGGGGAGCTGTTTTTT. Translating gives CASSQDGAGELFF.

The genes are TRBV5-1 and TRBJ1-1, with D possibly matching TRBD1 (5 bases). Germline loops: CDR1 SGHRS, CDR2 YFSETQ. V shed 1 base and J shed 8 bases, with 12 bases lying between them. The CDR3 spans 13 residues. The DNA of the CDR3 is TGCGCCAGCAGCTTGTGGTTAGGACAAGAAGCTTTCTTT. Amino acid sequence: CASSLWLGQEAFF.

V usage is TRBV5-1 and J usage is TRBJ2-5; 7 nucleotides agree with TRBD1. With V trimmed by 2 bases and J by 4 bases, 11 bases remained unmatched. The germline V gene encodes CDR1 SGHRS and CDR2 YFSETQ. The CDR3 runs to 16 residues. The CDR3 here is CASSFVTGDMSETQYF. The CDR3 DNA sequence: TGCGCCAGCAGCTTCGTCACAGGGGATATGTCAGAGACCCAGTACTTC.

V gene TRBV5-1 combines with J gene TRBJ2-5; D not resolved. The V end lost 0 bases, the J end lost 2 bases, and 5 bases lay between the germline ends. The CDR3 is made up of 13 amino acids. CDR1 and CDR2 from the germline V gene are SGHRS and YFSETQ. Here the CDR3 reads CASSLVEQETQYF. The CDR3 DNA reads TGCGCCAGCAGCTTGGTGGAACAAGAGACCCAGTACTTC.

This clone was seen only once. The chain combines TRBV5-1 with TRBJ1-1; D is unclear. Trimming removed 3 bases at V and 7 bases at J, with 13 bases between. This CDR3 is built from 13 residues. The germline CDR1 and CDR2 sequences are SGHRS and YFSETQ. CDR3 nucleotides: TGCGCCAGCAGCTCGAGCATAGAGATTGAAGCTTTCTTT. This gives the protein CASSSSIEIEAFF. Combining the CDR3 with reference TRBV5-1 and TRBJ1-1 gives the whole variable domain KAGVTQTPRYLIKTRGQQVTLSCSPISGHRSVSWYQQTPGQGLQFLFEYFSETQRNKGNFPGRFSGRQFSNSRSEMNVSTLELGDSALYLCASSSSIEIEAFFGQGTRLTVV.